This T cell receptor (beta chain) was identified in a study of CD8+ T cells in alopecia areata listed by TCRdb under 2018. About the study as a whole: The treated patients, all with moderate-to-severe alopecia areata, were enrolled in an open-label pilot trial of oral tofacitinib given at 5 to 10 mg twice daily. Tofacitinib was given for 6 to 18 months, followed by 6 months of follow-up off drug to assess delayed response and recurrence. For the treated patients, the SALT score, which quantifies what percentage of scalp surface area is affected, served as the measure of disease severity. High-throughput TCRbeta sequencing was used to examine T cell clonal expansion in alopecia areata in both the C3H/HeJ mouse model and human patients. On the human side, TCRbeta sequencing was run on scalp tissue and on sorted CD4+ and CD8+ peripheral blood T cells from healthy controls and from alopecia areata patients with either patchy or totalis/universalis disease. Patients on tofacitinib were biopsied at baseline and after 4 and 24 weeks of treatment, and several of the patients also had a later scalp biopsy. Scalp clonality was compared across normal scalp (n=4), patchy alopecia areata scalp (n=8), and alopecia totalis/universalis scalp (n=8). The RNA source kit depended on sample type: the PAXgene miRNA kit for fixed scalp, the miRNeasy kit for PBMCs, and the RNeasy kit for mouse skin. TCRbeta CDR3 regions were amplified by immunoSEQ multiplex PCR with 35 Vbeta forward and 13 Jbeta reverse primers. General conclusions and limits of the study: Resident alphabeta T cells in normal human skin are also sequenced, complicating scalp TCR repertoire analysis, unlike mouse skin dominated by gammadelta T cells. With tofacitinib, both scalp clonality and the number of expanded CD8+ clones among the top 100 scalp clones went down significantly. Compared with normal scalp, lesional scalp had higher clonality and more expanded CD8+ clones, particularly in alopecia totalis/universalis, a pattern that suggests antigenic drive. Compared with mice, TCR sequences shared between patients were less clear, possibly partly because of HLA diversity across the patient population. The treated cohort was small, with a single nonresponder, so links between baseline CD8+ expansion and response need larger studies. Many expanded lesional clones were found to persist in scalp and blood during tofacitinib treatment, and relapse after treatment cessation may be partly explained by this persistence.

What the treatment or condition label conveys for this sample: oral pan-JAK inhibitor, 5-10 mg twice daily. From alopecia areata patients, peripheral blood was collected along with lesional scalp punch biopsies. After PBMCs were isolated by density centrifugation and stained for CD3, CD4 and CD8, a FACSAria was used to sort CD4+ and CD8+ T cells. Counted from cysteine to phenylalanine, this CDR3 has 14 amino acids. Only the CDR3 part of the read is kept: 42 bases, read in frame from the first base. CDR1 and CDR2, looked up from the germline V gene, are SGHRS and YFSETQ. The V end gives up 2 bases and the J end 8 bases, leaving 7 bases in the junction not matched to a gene. Receptors were amplified or captured by the immunoSEQ multiplex PCR assay. For TCR sequencing, RNA was extracted from every sample and reverse transcribed into cDNA to serve as template. First-strand cDNA was synthesized using SuperScript III with a 2:1 mix of oligo-dT and random hexamers. Amplification bias was assessed with a synthetic immune receptor repertoire, and residual bias was removed computationally. The original pipeline was this. Raw reads were preprocessed to remove errors, and CDR3 was defined according to IMGT conventions as the region from the conserved cysteine to phenylalanine. Clonality was computed by normalizing Shannon entropy by log2 of the number of productive unique TCRs and subtracting the result from 1. Whether scalp clones were CD4 or CD8 was inferred by matching scalp TCRbeta sequences against CD4 and CD8 repertoires sorted from blood. TCRdb limited this immuneACCESS table to in-frame rearrangements with V and J called. A share of clones is missing; checked studies link under half to unresolved V genes, and the rest is unexplained. The D gene and trimming were derived from the DNA, and the V and J assignments and clone size from that table. The sample table records approximately 210,000 clones; approximately 65% of these occur just once. The ten most abundant clones make up around 1.3% of the sample.

A note on this clone: The specificity of this receptor is unknown. Base qualities are not at hand, and no much larger clone is one base apart.

This specimen was CD4+ T cells sorted from blood, taken at week 44, from a patient treated with tofacitinib. The V and J segments used are TRBV5-1 and TRBJ2-4; TRBD1 matches 7 bases in the middle. This TCR came from a human donor with alopecia areata. The DNA is TGCGCCAGCAGCTTCGAGGGGGCTGGGGACATTCAGTACTTC. Its protein product is CASSFEGAGDIQYF.